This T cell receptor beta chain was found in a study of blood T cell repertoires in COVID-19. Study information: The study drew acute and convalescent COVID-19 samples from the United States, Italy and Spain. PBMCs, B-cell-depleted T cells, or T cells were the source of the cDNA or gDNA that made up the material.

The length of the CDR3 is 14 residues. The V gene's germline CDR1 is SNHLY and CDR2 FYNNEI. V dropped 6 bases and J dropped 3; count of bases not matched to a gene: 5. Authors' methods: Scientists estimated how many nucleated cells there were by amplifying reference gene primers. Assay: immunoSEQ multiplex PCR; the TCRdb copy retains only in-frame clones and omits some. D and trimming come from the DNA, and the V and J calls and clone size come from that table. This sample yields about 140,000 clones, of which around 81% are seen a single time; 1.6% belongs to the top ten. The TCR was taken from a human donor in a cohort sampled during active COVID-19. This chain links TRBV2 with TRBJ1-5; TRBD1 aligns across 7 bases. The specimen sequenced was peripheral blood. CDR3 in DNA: TGTGCCAGCAGGGGGGACAGCAACAATCAGCCCCAGCATTTT. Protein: CASRGDSNNQPQHF.